The T cell receptor beta chain under discussion was sequenced for a study of metastatic and nonmetastatic thyroid tumors. TCRdb re-called clones from the PCR reads using MiXCR. The sample has roughly 14,000 clones, around 28% seen once. V was clipped by 4 bases and J by 7 bases; unmatched bases: 6. This CDR3 has 14 residues. CDR1 and CDR2 from the germline V gene are SGHTA and FQGNSA. There were no patients who had received any treatment before thyroid surgery. Sequenced: tumor tissue. The chain employs TRBV7-2 and TRBJ1-5; TRBD1 agrees at 8 bases. The clonotype was recovered from a male donor with papillary thyroid cancer or a benign thyroid nodule (not recorded which). Some clones in this sample may be carry-over from other donors' samples. In DNA, the CDR3 is TGTGCCAGCAGCTCCCAGGGGGCAGGGCAGCCCCAGCATTTT. Its translation is CASSSQGAGQPQHF.